The 31 T cell receptor beta chains reported below all come from one sample, sequenced in a study of a mutant IDH1 vaccine in newly diagnosed glioma (dated by TCRdb to the early 2020s). Sample time point, as interpreted from the label and publication: week 47, end of study. Every vaccine dose consisted of 300 ug of a 20-mer mutant IDH1 peptide in Montanide, administered subcutaneously together with topical imiquimod. These receptors have no known antigen. The library was generated by the immunoSEQ multiplex PCR assay. Held by TCRdb, this immuneACCESS table contains in-frame sequences only and omits some clones. Under half of the omission traces to an unresolved V gene where checked; the cause of the rest is unknown. The sample table lists tens of thousands of clones, roughly 83% of them with a count of one. Around 4.7% of the sample goes to the ten largest clones. The source was PBMCs, collected from a glioma patient whose treatment included an IDH1 peptide vaccine. These receptors came from a young woman with glioma. Some clones in this sample may be carry-over from other donors' samples.

This clone is a singleton in its sample. V is TRBV27 and J is TRBJ2-2, with TRBD1 matching 8 bases. CDR3 length: 15 amino acids. V lost 5 bases, J lost 6 bases, and 8 bases stayed unmatched. Germline V gene lookup returns CDR1 MNHEY and CDR2 SMNVEV (reference sequence). As DNA, the CDR3 is TGTGCCAGCAGTCTCGCCACAGGGGGTCCCGGGGAGCTGTTTTTT. Translating it yields CASSLATGGPGELFF.

The chain carries TRBV28 and TRBJ1-2, with TRBD1 matching over 7 bases. The CDR3 covers 22 residues. V trimming: 5 bases; J trimming: 0 bases; junction bases outside the gene matches: 27. Germline-derived CDR1 and CDR2 are MDHEN and SYDVKM. The CDR3 spells CASSPVSKGRGASFLANYGYTF. CDR3 in DNA: TGTGCCAGCAGTCCCGTATCTAAGGGCAGGGGGGCTTCCTTTTTAGCTAACTATGGCTACACCTTC.

The rearrangement links TRBV5-6 to TRBJ2-4; no firm D call. This CDR3 spans 16 amino acids. V lost 4 bases, J lost 0 bases, and 14 bases lay in between. Germline CDR1 SGHDT, CDR2 YYEEEE. The CDR3 nucleotides read TGTGCCAGCAGCCCGCTGTACTCCGTAGCCAAAAACATTCAGTACTTC. Amino acid sequence: CASSPLYSVAKNIQYF.

This chain connects TRBV6-1 to TRBJ1-2; 8 bases agree with TRBD1. The germline gives CDR1 MNHNS, CDR2 SASEGT. V was pared by 3 bases and J by 3 bases, with 6 bases of the junction left unmatched. The CDR3 has 15 amino acids. The CDR3 DNA sequence: TGTGCCAGCAGTGAGGGGCAGGGGGCATACTATGGCTACACCTTC. It encodes CASSEGQGAYYGYTF.

J is TRBJ1-1 and V is TRBV19; possibly TRBD1 for D (6 bases). Germline CDR1 and CDR2: LNHDA and SQIVND (reference sequence). The V gene lost 9 bases and the J gene lost 3 bases, with 23 bases spanning the gap. This CDR3 has 16 residues. CDR3 amino acids: CASQPQVWGPHTEAFF. The DNA of the CDR3 is TGTGCCAGCCAGCCCCAGGTATGGGGGCCCCACACTGAAGCTTTCTTT.

The J gene is TRBJ2-3, the V gene TRBV11-2; no firm D call. The V end was cut by 1 base, the J end by 3 bases, with 2 bases between. Germline lookup yields CDR1 SGHAT and CDR2 FQNNGV. This CDR3 is 12 amino acids long. DNA for the CDR3: TGTGCCAGCAGCTTAGCGACAGATACGCAGTATTTT. Its protein product is CASSLATDTQYF. The entire variable domain, with the rest obtained from reference TRBV11-2 and TRBJ2-3, is as follows: EAGVAQSPRYKIIEKRQSVAFWCNPISGHATLYWYQQILGQGPKLLIQFQNNGVVDDSQLPKDRFSAERLKGVDSTLKIQPAKLEDSAVYLCASSLATDTQYFGPGTRLTVL.

V and J are TRBV4-1 and TRBJ1-2; no reliable D call. This CDR3 has 14 amino acids. CDR1 is MGHRA and CDR2 is YSYEKL in the germline V gene. Trimming cost V 1 base and J 1 base, with 7 bases left between them. The CDR3, as DNA: TGCGCCAGCAGCCAAGTCGGTCTTAACTATGGCTACACCTTC. Protein sequence: CASSQVGLNYGYTF.

This chain joins TRBV7-3 and TRBJ2-5, with a weak D call TRBD1 (5 bases). This CDR3 has 13 amino acids. Germline V gene lookup returns CDR1 SGHTA and CDR2 FQGTGA. Trimming removed 5 bases from V and 7 bases from J, with 14 bases in between. The CDR3 spells CASSPDTLGTQYF. As DNA, the CDR3 is TGTGCCAGCAGCCCGGACACATTGGGGACCCAGTACTTC.

The chain recombines TRBV30 with TRBJ2-2; a possible D gene is TRBD1 (6 bases). The CDR3 has 14 residues. Germline loops: CDR1 GTSNPN, CDR2 SVGIG (reference sequence). V lost 0 bases to trimming and J lost 6 bases, with 11 bases between them. CDR3 DNA sequence: TGTGCCTGGAGTGTAAGGGGACAATCCGGGGAGCTGTTTTTT. Its translation: CAWSVRGQSGELFF.

CDR3 sequence (DNA): TGTGCCATCAGTGAGTCAAGGAGCAATCAGCCCCAGCATTTT. It is translated as CAISESRSNQPQHF. The gene calls are TRBV10-3 and TRBJ1-5; D unclear. The V and J ends lost 0 bases and 1 base respectively, with 4 bases between them. Germline V gene lookup returns CDR1 ENHRY and CDR2 SYGVKD. This CDR3 region has 14 residues.

V usage is TRBV18 and J usage is TRBJ1-3; D gene ambiguous. This CDR3 contains 14 residues. The germline V gene encodes CDR1 KGHSH and CDR2 LQKENI. Trimming took 1 base from V and 0 from J, leaving 4 bases between them. CDR3 residues: CASSPRASGNTIYF. Here the CDR3 DNA reads TGTGCCAGCTCACCACGCGCCTCTGGAAACACCATATATTTT.

The chain's CDR3 is CASRLGRRREIHGYTF. CDR3 nucleotides: TGTGCAAGTCGCTTAGGAAGAAGGAGGGAGATTCATGGCTACACCTTC. V and J are TRBV12-2 and TRBJ1-2. TRBV12-2 counts as a pseudogene. There are 16 residues in the CDR3.

The rearrangement uses TRBV5-6 and TRBJ1-2, with a possible D match to TRBD1 (5 bases). From germline, CDR1 is SGHDT and CDR2 YYEEEE. This CDR3 spans 16 amino acids. V lost 1 base and J lost 7, with 20 bases in between. The CDR3 nucleotides are TGTGCCAGCAGCTTGTGGGGGACCGGGGATTCATTTGGCTACACCTTC. This gives the protein CASSLWGTGDSFGYTF.

This chain connects TRBV2 to TRBJ1-4; D perhaps matches TRBD1 (5 bases). The CDR3 is 14 residues long. The V gene's germline CDR1 is SNHLY and CDR2 FYNNEI. Trimming pared 6 bases from V and 3 bases from J, leaving 11 bases between. For the CDR3, the DNA is TGTGCCAGCAGCGAGGGGTGGGCTAATGAAAAACTGTTTTTT. It yields the protein CASSEGWANEKLFF.

This clone was observed a single time. This rearrangement joins TRBV15 to TRBJ2-2; the D is unclear. The germline V gene has CDR1 LNHNV and CDR2 YYDKDF (reference sequence). Trimming left V 3 bases short and J 4 bases short, with 15 bases between. The CDR3 length is 16 residues. The CDR3 DNA sequence: TGTGCCACCAGCAGGGCGCCCGGAGCTTTCACCGGGGAGCTGTTTTTT. Amino acids: CATSRAPGAFTGELFF.

This clone was seen only a few times. The chain employs TRBV30 and TRBJ1-3, with 8 bases that match TRBD1. The CDR3 spans 14 residues. Germline V gene data show CDR1 as GTSNPN and CDR2 as SVGIG (reference sequence). V lost 5 bases, J lost 4 bases, and 7 bases stayed unmatched. The CDR3: CAWGSGTGGNTIYF. DNA of the CDR3: TGTGCCTGGGGGTCCGGGACAGGAGGAAACACCATATATTTT. The whole variable domain, filled in from reference TRBV30 and TRBJ1-3, reads SQTIHQWPATLVQPVGSPLSLECTVEGTSNPNLYWYRQAAGRGLQLLFYSVGIGQISSEVPQNLSASRPQDRQFILSSKKLLLSDSGFYLCAWGSGTGGNTIYFGEGSWLTVV.

The chain links TRBV11-2 to TRBJ2-7; a weak D match, TRBD1 (6 bases). Between the trimmed V and J ends, which lost 5 bases and 3 bases, there was a span of 11 bases. Germline V gives CDR1 SGHAT, CDR2 FQNNGV. This CDR3 is 13 amino acids long. The chain's CDR3 is CASSLGTNYEQYF. The CDR3 bases are TGTGCCAGCAGCCTAGGGACAAACTACGAGCAGTACTTC. Looking up the rest from reference TRBV11-2 and TRBJ2-7 gives the full variable domain: EAGVAQSPRYKIIEKRQSVAFWCNPISGHATLYWYQQILGQGPKLLIQFQNNGVVDDSQLPKDRFSAERLKGVDSTLKIQPAKLEDSAVYLCASSLGTNYEQYFGPGTRLTVT.

V gene TRBV30 combines with J gene TRBJ1-5; the D gene is possibly TRBD1 (5 bases). With 3 bases removed from V and 1 base from J, the gap between germline ends came to 10 bases. Germline-derived CDR1 and CDR2 are GTSNPN and SVGIG (reference sequence). The CDR3 loop spans 14 amino acids. The CDR3 protein is CAWRGESSNQPQHF. The CDR3 DNA reads TGTGCCTGGAGAGGGGAGTCGAGCAATCAGCCCCAGCATTTT. Supplemented by reference TRBV30 and TRBJ1-5, the full variable domain reads SQTIHQWPATLVQPVGSPLSLECTVEGTSNPNLYWYRQAAGRGLQLLFYSVGIGQISSEVPQNLSASRPQDRQFILSSKKLLLSDSGFYLCAWRGESSNQPQHFGDGTRLSIL.

The rearrangement joins TRBV4-1 to TRBJ1-5, with 10 nucleotides matching TRBD1. Germline lookup yields CDR1 MGHRA and CDR2 YSYEKL. The CDR3 has 17 amino acids. Trimming took 3 bases from V and 2 from J; bases not matched to a gene: 7. CDR3 loop: CASSHRAGTGGNQPQHF. Here the CDR3 DNA reads TGCGCCAGCAGCCACAGAGCCGGGACAGGGGGCAATCAGCCCCAGCATTTT.

This clone showed up just once. This sequence joins TRBV6-6 and TRBJ1-2; no reliable D call. The length of the CDR3 is 15 residues. Trimming took 5 bases from V and 7 from J, leaving 20 bases between them. CDR1 MNHNY and CDR2 SVGAGI come from the germline V gene (reference sequence). CDR3 sequence reads: CASSLEGRGSGGYTF. Written as DNA, the CDR3 is TGTGCCAGCAGTCTGGAAGGGCGGGGATCCGGTGGCTACACCTTC.

The J gene is TRBJ1-1, the V gene TRBV25-1; possibly TRBD1 for D (6 bases). Germline V gene lookup returns CDR1 MGHDK and CDR2 SYGVNS. The CDR3 runs to 14 residues. V lost 1 base to trimming and J lost 4 bases, with 10 bases between them. CDR3 in DNA: TGTGCCAGCAGTGAATCCCCGGGGGCCACTGAAGCTTTCTTT. This codes for CASSESPGATEAFF. Using reference TRBV25-1 and TRBJ1-1 for the parts outside the CDR3, the full variable domain is EADIYQTPRYLVIGTGKKITLECSQTMGHDKMYWYQQDPGMELHLIHYSYGVNSTEKGDLSSESTVSRIRTEHFPLTLESARPSHTSQYLCASSESPGATEAFFGQGTRLTVV.

The chain carries TRBV30 and TRBJ2-5; perhaps TRBD2 as D (6 bases). The length of the CDR3 is 13 residues. V was pared by 4 bases and J by 4 bases, with 13 bases between. The germline V gene has CDR1 GTSNPN and CDR2 SVGIG (reference sequence). The CDR3, as DNA: TGTGCCTGGAATCTGGGAGGCCCAGAGACCCAGTACTTC. This encodes CAWNLGGPETQYF.

The chain uses TRBV13 and TRBJ2-1, with 9 bases fitting TRBD2. CDR3 length: 16 amino acids. V lost 5 bases to trimming and J lost 0 bases; unmatched junction nucleotides: 5. Germline loops: CDR1 PRHDT, CDR2 FYEKMQ (reference sequence). The CDR3 loop is CASSGLAYSSYNEQFF. CDR3 nucleotides: TGTGCCAGCAGCGGACTAGCGTACAGCTCCTACAATGAGCAGTTCTTC.

The V and J genes are TRBV10-2 and TRBJ2-3; D gene ambiguous. Germline assignment: CDR1 WSHSY and CDR2 SAAADI. V lost 4 bases to trimming and J lost 6 bases, with 2 bases between them. The CDR3 contains 10 residues. This chain's CDR3 is CASSADTQYF. The DNA for the CDR3 is TGCGCCAGCAGTGCTGATACGCAGTATTTT.

The V and J genes are TRBV6-1 and TRBJ2-5, with 8 bases matching TRBD1. V dropped 2 bases and J dropped 1; count of bases not matched to a gene: 6. The germline CDR1 and CDR2 sequences are MNHNS and SASEGT. The CDR3 runs 16 residues. CDR3 residues: CASSEWTGYTQETQYF. CDR3 nucleotides: TGTGCCAGCAGTGAATGGACAGGGTATACCCAAGAGACCCAGTACTTC.

The chain is built from TRBV5-1 and TRBJ2-3; 7 bases line up with TRBD1. V lost 4 bases to trimming and J lost 0 bases; unmatched junction nucleotides: 2. Germline V gene data show CDR1 as SGHRS and CDR2 as YFSETQ. This CDR3 is built from 14 residues. CDR3 coding DNA: TGCGCCAGCAGCCCGGGACAGAGCACAGATACGCAGTATTTT. Translating it yields CASSPGQSTDTQYF.

The gene calls are TRBV10-3 and TRBJ1-4; TRBD1 matches 8 bases. V trimming: 10 bases; J trimming: 4 bases; junction bases outside the gene matches: 2. Germline V gene sequence: CDR1 ENHRY, CDR2 SYGVKD. The CDR3 consists of 12 residues. CDR3 in amino acids: CATQGDNEKLFF. The CDR3 nucleotides read TGTGCCACACAGGGGGATAATGAAAAACTGTTTTTT.

The rearrangement joins TRBV4-1 to TRBJ2-2, with 12 bases lining up with TRBD2. Germline assignment: CDR1 MGHRA and CDR2 YSYEKL. The CDR3 contains 19 residues. V shed 0 bases, J shed 5 bases, and the junction held 10 bases outside the gene matches. CDR3 amino acids: CASSQDRLAGGPWTGELFF. The CDR3 DNA is TGCGCCAGCAGCCAAGATAGGCTAGCGGGAGGGCCTTGGACCGGGGAGCTGTTTTTT.

The gene calls are TRBV6-1 and TRBJ2-1, with TRBD2 matching over 8 bases. This CDR3 is built from 16 residues. The ends lost 3 bases at V and 9 bases at J; junction bases unmatched: 13. CDR1 and CDR2 (germline): MNHNS, SASEGT. In nucleotides, the CDR3 is TGTGCCAGCAGTGAGCCTTCGGAAGCGGGAGTCACTGAGCAGTTCTTC. This encodes CASSEPSEAGVTEQFF.

This clone was counted only a few times. The chain combines TRBV19 with TRBJ2-2; either TRBD1 or TRBD2 may fit D (5 bases each). V gave up 6 bases and J gave up 4 bases, with 12 bases separating them. Germline V gives CDR1 LNHDA, CDR2 SQIVND (reference sequence). This CDR3 region has 14 residues. CDR3 amino acids: CASRWGYGTGELFF. CDR3 coding DNA: TGTGCCAGTAGATGGGGGTACGGCACCGGGGAGCTGTTTTTT.

Only one count was recorded for this clone. V gene TRBV5-4 combines with J gene TRBJ1-5; TRBD1 is a possible D gene (5 bases). This CDR3 has 14 residues. The V gene's germline CDR1 is SGHNT and CDR2 YYREEE (reference sequence). V lost 0 bases and J lost 5, with 9 bases in between. CDR3 in amino acids: CASSLGGAYQPQHF. The CDR3 DNA reads as TGTGCCAGCAGCTTGGGTGGGGCCTATCAGCCCCAGCATTTT.